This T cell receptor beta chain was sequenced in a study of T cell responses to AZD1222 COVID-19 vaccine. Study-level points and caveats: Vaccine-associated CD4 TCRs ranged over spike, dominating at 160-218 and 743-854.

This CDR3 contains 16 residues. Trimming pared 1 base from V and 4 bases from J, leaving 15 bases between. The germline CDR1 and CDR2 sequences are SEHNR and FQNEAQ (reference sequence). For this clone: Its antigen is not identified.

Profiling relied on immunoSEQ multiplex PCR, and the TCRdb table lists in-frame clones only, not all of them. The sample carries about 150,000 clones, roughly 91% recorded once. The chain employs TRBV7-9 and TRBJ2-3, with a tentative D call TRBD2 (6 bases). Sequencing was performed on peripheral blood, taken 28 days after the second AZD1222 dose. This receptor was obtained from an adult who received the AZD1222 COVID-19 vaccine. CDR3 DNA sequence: TGTGCCAGCAGCTTAGGAGGGAGGACGGGGCCAGATACGCAGTATTTT. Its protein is CASSLGGRTGPDTQYF.